The following is a T cell receptor beta chain sequence with its context. These data belong to a study of monozygotic twins with inflammatory bowel disease. TCRdb re-called the 5' RACE reads; one entry per CDR3 protein, DNA not given. This sample's clone table lists some 170,000 distinct CDR3 sequences. One blood sample of roughly 2.5 ml was taken from each donor. This CDR3 is built from 13 residues. Germline V gene sequence: CDR1 DFQATT, CDR2 SNEGSKA (reference sequence). J is TRBJ2-7 and V is TRBV20-1; the D call from TCRdb, TRBD2, cannot be confirmed without DNA. Material for sequencing was blood. This sequence originates from a human donor with ulcerative colitis or Crohn's disease, or a healthy co-twin of an affected twin (not recorded which). The CDR3 loop reads CSAPGDLAYEQHF.